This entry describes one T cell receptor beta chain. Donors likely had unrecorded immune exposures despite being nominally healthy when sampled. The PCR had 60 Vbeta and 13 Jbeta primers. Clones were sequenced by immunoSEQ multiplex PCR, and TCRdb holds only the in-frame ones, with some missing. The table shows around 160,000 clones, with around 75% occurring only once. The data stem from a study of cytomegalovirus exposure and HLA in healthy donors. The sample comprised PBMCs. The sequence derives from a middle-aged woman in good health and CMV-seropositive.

The CDR3 DNA follows: TGTGCCAGCAGCAAAGTTGACGGGACAGCGTTATCAGTCAACTATGGCTACACCTTC. Translation gives CASSKVDGTALSVNYGYTF. The chain combines TRBV21-1 with TRBJ1-2; the table's D gene call, TRBD1, was not cross checked with the DNA. TRBV21-1 is termed a pseudogene. This CDR3 is 19 amino acids long.